The 21 T cell receptor beta chains below come from one sample, sequenced in a study of regulatory T cells in long-lasting Graves disease. According to the study, TCR beta libraries were built with iRepertoire HTBI primers and CDR3-region Arm-PCR. TCRdb re-analysed the multiplex PCR reads in MiXCR, keeping a single row per CDR3 protein. The sample lists 500,000 or so distinct CDR3 sequences, more than 15% seen once, with about 25% in the top ten. As to time point: newly diagnosed GD, antithyroid drugs for less than 3 months. Generation of the TCR library employed RNA extracted from PBMCs. These same data were also listed under a study on T cells in Graves' hyperthyroidism and ophthalmopathy.

The sample here was peripheral blood mononuclear cells (PBMCs), taken at new diagnosis, from a patient treated with antithyroid drugs. The receptors were sampled from a woman aged 35-65 years with Graves disease.

This clonotype was recorded many times. The V and J genes are TRBV27 and TRBJ2-2, with 8 nucleotides matching TRBD1. The J segment lost 4 bases and the V segment lost 5 bases, leaving 9 bases of the junction unmatched. Germline V gene sequence: CDR1 MNHEY, CDR2 SMNVEV (reference sequence). There are 16 residues in the CDR3. The CDR3 region is CASSLLGQGGTGELFF. CDR3 in DNA: TGTGCCAGCAGTCTGCTTGGACAGGGAGGCACCGGGGAGCTGTTTTTT.

This clonotype turned up a few times. The rearrangement joins TRBV12-3 or TRBV12-4 to TRBJ2-6, with D perhaps TRBD1 (5 bases). The germline V and J ends were trimmed by 3 bases and 3 bases, with 6 bases remaining between them. This CDR3 contains 14 residues. The chain's CDR3 is CASSFTGGANVLTF. CDR3 bases: TGTGCCAGCAGTTTCACAGGTGGGGCCAACGTCCTGACTTTC.

This clonotype was seen ten or more times. The J gene is TRBJ1-1, the V gene TRBV20-1; no definite D call. The CDR3 totals 14 residues. CDR1 and CDR2 (germline): DFQATT, SNEGSKA (reference sequence). V was cut by 1 base and J by 1 base, with 10 bases left in between. CDR3 bases: TGCAGTGCTAGAGGGGCAACGGGGAACACTGAAGCTTTCTTT. Translation gives CSARGATGNTEAFF.

This rearrangement joins TRBV5-8 to TRBJ1-1; 7 nucleotides match TRBD1. This CDR3 has 17 amino acids. The germline CDR1 and CDR2 sequences are SGHTS and YDEGEE. The V and J ends lost 0 bases and 0 bases, in that order; junction bases with no gene match: 8. CDR3 nucleotides: TGTGCCAGCAGCTTGGAAGGAGACAGGGCCCTGAACACTGAAGCTTTCTTT. Translation gives CASSLEGDRALNTEAFF.

This clonotype was observed a few times. The rearrangement joins TRBV14 to TRBJ1-2, with 7 bases aligning to TRBD1. Germline V gives CDR1 SGHDN, CDR2 FVKESK. V was pared by 5 bases and J by 5 bases, with 11 bases of the junction left unmatched. The CDR3 runs to 15 residues. DNA of the CDR3: TGTGCCAGCAGCGCAAGCCGACAGGGAGGTTATGGCTACACCTTC. Protein product: CASSASRQGGYGYTF.

In regard to this clonotype: This may stem from a read error, because a much larger clone lies one nucleotide away. The chain links TRBV18 to TRBJ1-1; D is unclear. Germline V gene data show CDR1 as KGHSH and CDR2 as LQKENI. The CDR3 contains 14 residues. V lost 3 bases and J lost 6, with 14 bases in between. The CDR3 DNA reads TGTGCCAGCTCACCTACTCGGGCAAGGTCTGAAGCTTTCTTT. Translating gives CASSPTRARSEAFF.

The table lists this clonotype with many counts. The genes are TRBV28 and TRBJ2-5; 8 positions agree with TRBD1. CDR1 and CDR2 (germline): MDHEN, SYDVKM. There are 16 residues in the CDR3. V shed 6 bases and J 1 base; nucleotides not matched to a gene: 10. CDR3 in amino acids: CASSRRPGGFQETQYF. The CDR3, as DNA: TGTGCCAGCAGCCGGCGACCAGGGGGCTTCCAAGAGACCCAGTACTTC.

On this clonotype itself: The junction departs from the called germline gene at one end, perhaps through a read error. The rearrangement links TRBV2 to TRBJ2-3; weak D call: TRBD2 (6 bases). Germline V gene data show CDR1 as SNHLY and CDR2 as FYNNEI. This CDR3 is 13 amino acids long. CDR3 DNA: TGTGCCAGCAGTGATCTCCTAGCGTGGGGCGGTTTTTTT. Residues: CASSDLLAWGGFF.

This clonotype was counted a few times. V gene TRBV14 combines with J gene TRBJ2-2, with TRBD1 as a possible D gene (6 bases). This CDR3 comprises 14 residues. Germline-derived CDR1 and CDR2 are SGHDN and FVKESK. Trimming stripped 4 bases from V and 6 bases from J, with 12 bases between. CDR3 nucleotide sequence: TGTGCCAGCAGCCGCAACAGGGCGCCCGGGGAGCTGTTTTTT. Translating gives CASSRNRAPGELFF.

Many counts were recorded for this clonotype. The chain joins TRBV6-2 or TRBV6-3 to TRBJ2-1; 11 bases are a match to TRBD2. Germline CDR1 and CDR2: MNHEY and SVGEGT. This CDR3 has 14 residues. With 8 bases clipped from V and 9 bases from J, the junction kept 9 bases outside the gene matches. This chain's CDR3 is CASVSGGAEGEQFF. The CDR3 nucleotides are TGTGCCAGCGTTAGCGGGGGGGCAGAGGGTGAGCAGTTCTTC.

The chain has TRBV5-5 and TRBJ2-2, with D unclear. The CDR3 extends over 13 amino acids. The V gene's germline CDR1 is SGHKS and CDR2 YYEKEE (reference sequence). V was pared by 2 bases and J by 6 bases, with 8 bases between. The CDR3 DNA reads TGTGCCAGCAGCTTCTTCTCATCCGGGGAGCTGTTTTTT. It encodes CASSFFSSGELFF.

This clonotype was detected many times. This chain connects TRBV10-3 to TRBJ1-2; D ambiguous. CDR1 and CDR2 (germline): ENHRY, SYGVKD. Trimming cost V 6 bases and J 4 bases, with 9 bases left between them. The CDR3 runs to 12 residues. CDR3 region: CAISTDSYGYTF. CDR3 sequence (DNA): TGTGCCATCAGCACGGACTCCTATGGCTACACCTTC.

The chain has TRBV28 and TRBJ1-1, with D perhaps matching TRBD1 (6 bases). CDR3 length: 12 residues. Germline CDR1 is MDHEN and CDR2 is SYDVKM. Trimming pared 2 bases from V and 11 bases from J, leaving 12 bases between. The chain's CDR3 is CASSLIQGLAFF. The DNA for the CDR3 is TGTGCCAGCAGTTTAATACAGGGCTTGGCTTTCTTT.

This clonotype was observed at least ten times. The J gene is TRBJ2-7, the V gene TRBV7-8; tentatively, D is TRBD1 (6 bases). CDR1 is SGHVS and CDR2 is FQNEAQ in the germline V gene. The germline V and J ends were trimmed by 1 base and 6 bases, with 19 bases remaining between them. This CDR3 comprises 16 residues. The CDR3 sequence is CASSLVLLQGQGEQYF. The CDR3 DNA is TGTGCCAGCAGCTTAGTGCTCCTACAGGGACAAGGCGAGCAGTACTTC.

This clonotype was observed a few times. This sequence joins TRBV7-8 and TRBJ2-1; D ambiguous. Germline V lookup: CDR1 SGHVS, CDR2 FQNEAQ. The CDR3 totals 15 residues. Trimming left V 0 bases short and J 7 bases short, with 13 bases between. DNA for the CDR3: TGTGCCAGCAGCTTAGCAGTCCAATGGGAAAATGAGCAGTTCTTC. Translating gives CASSLAVQWENEQFF.

This clonotype was counted at least ten times. The chain couples TRBV20-1 to TRBJ1-4, with D possibly TRBD1 on 5 matching bases. V was cut by 5 bases and J by 8 bases, with 12 bases left in between. Germline lookup yields CDR1 DFQATT and CDR2 SNEGSKA (reference sequence). This CDR3 region has 12 residues. The DNA for the CDR3 is TGCAGTGCTTTACACTGGGGGGAAAAACTGTTTTTT. Protein product: CSALHWGEKLFF.

This clonotype was seen at least ten times. J is TRBJ1-1 and V is TRBV6-5, with D hard to call. This CDR3 has 13 amino acids. Germline V gene lookup returns CDR1 MNHEY and CDR2 SVGAGI. Trimming took off 4 bases at V and 7 bases at J, with 13 bases between the two ends. The CDR3 nucleotides read TGTGCCAGCAGTTTCGACCGAGGCCGTGAAGCTTTCTTT. Amino acid sequence: CASSFDRGREAFF.

DNA of the CDR3: TGTGCCAGCAGCGAGGGGGCAGCGAACACCGGGGAGCTGTTTTTT. It translates to CASSEGAANTGELFF. The V gene is TRBV6-2 or TRBV6-3, the J gene TRBJ2-2, with TRBD1 identical over 7 bases. Unmatched junction bases numbered 4, after V lost 6 bases and J lost 0 bases. This CDR3 is built from 15 residues. Germline V CDR1 and CDR2: MNHEY, SVGEGT.

For this clonotype: This clone may be a read error of a much larger clone one base away. The rearrangement joins TRBV14 to TRBJ1-1; TRBD1 matches at 7 bases. With V trimmed by 3 bases and J by 4 bases, 14 bases remained unmatched. The CDR3 runs 17 residues. Germline V lookup: CDR1 SGHDN, CDR2 FVKESK. The CDR3 DNA reads TGTGCCAGCAGCCATCCCGGGGACAGTTCGGGGCCCACTGAAGCTTTCTTT. Protein product: CASSHPGDSSGPTEAFF.

A few counts support this clonotype. The V gene is TRBV2, the J gene TRBJ1-6; D not certain. Trimming removed 10 bases at V and 0 bases at J, with 13 bases between. The CDR3 length is 15 residues. In germline, CDR1 is SNHLY, CDR2 FYNNEI. CDR3 loop: CATKGSSSYNSPLHF. CDR3 coding DNA: TGTGCCACCAAAGGGTCCTCCTCCTATAATTCACCCCTCCACTTT.

V gene TRBV19 combines with J gene TRBJ1-4; no firm D call. Trimming left V 6 bases short and J 7 bases short, with 18 bases between. The CDR3 runs 15 residues. Germline CDR1 and CDR2: LNHDA and SQIVND (reference sequence). As DNA, the CDR3 is TGTGCCAGTAGCCCGGACCCCACTATCGGTGAAAAACTGTTTTTT. Protein product: CASSPDPTIGEKLFF.